This TCR beta chain was captured by sequencing in a study of T-cell reconstitution after alpha-beta-depleted transplantation in children. Researchers prepared the TCRbeta library using unique molecular identifiers, the study reports. A single record per CDR3 protein comes from TCRdb applying MiXCR to the PCR reads. Here the sample spans about 610,000 distinct CDR3 sequences, over 9.5% being singletons. Germline V lookup: CDR1 DFQATT, CDR2 SNEGSKA (reference sequence). The ends were cut back, 0 bases at V and 5 bases at J, with 14 bases in the middle. This CDR3 comprises 15 residues. The chain is built from TRBV20-1 and TRBJ2-1; the D gene is possibly TRBD1 (7 bases). This TCR was sampled from a human donor who donated a stem cell graft to a child with acute myeloid leukemia. The input for sequencing was PBMCs from the stem cell graft donor, taken from the stem cell graft. The CDR3 nucleotides read TGCAGTGCTAGAGACGCGGGACAGAAAGACAATGAGCAGTTCTTC. Protein sequence: CSARDAGQKDNEQFF.